The clone carrying this TCR beta chain was counted only a few times. The antigen is not known. The sample is drawn from a study of STAT5B mutations in CD4+ large granular lymphocyte leukemia. Using immunoSEQ multiplex PCR, the repertoire was profiled, and TCRdb retains in-frame clones only, with some absent. The table shows 24,000 or so clones, with around three quarters occurring only once. The CDR3 is made up of 13 amino acids. Trimming stripped 1 base from V and 1 base from J, with 4 bases between. From germline, CDR1 is KGHSH and CDR2 LQKENI. Study-wide findings and caveats: 8/27 top patient clones versus 2/35 control clones were TRBV06-family.

The material sequenced was CD4+ T cells from blood buffy coats. This TCR came from a human donor in good health. The genes are TRBV18 and TRBJ1-1; no clear D gene. The CDR3, as DNA: TGTGCCAGCTCACCACAGGGGAACACTGAAGCTTTCTTT. It yields the protein CASSPQGNTEAFF.